The entry below describes one TCR beta chain. This clone came up once. Its cognate antigen has yet to be identified. No much larger clonotype is one base removed from it; base qualities were not supplied. This specimen comes from a study of follicular helper T cells after annual influenza vaccination (dated by TCRdb to about 2017). For context, the study as a whole: After each seasonal influenza vaccination, blood samples were collected on days 0, 7 and 28. To study recall of cTfh clones, some subjects were followed across successive annual vaccinations spanning the 2013-2014, 2014-2015 and 2015-2016 seasons. One week after vaccination, a second recruited cohort of more than nine subjects (Table S1) displayed a similar ICOS+CD38+ cTfh response. Multi-year samples were available from six subjects, with four subjects covering two vaccination seasons and two subjects covering three seasons. Samples from 2013-2014 were cryopreserved, whereas samples from 2015 were processed immediately after collection. The paper as a whole reports these results and caveats: ICOS+CD38+ cTfh clonality correlated with the frequency of that population, and its change correlated with the change in circulating plasmablast frequency. Successive annual vaccinations recalled a recurring oligoclonal ICOS+CD38+ cTfh response that included tetramer and AIM influenza-specific clonotypes. Day 7 ICOS+CD38+ clones were most often found later in ICOS-CD38- cTfh, suggesting that subset may serve as a memory reservoir. Only roughly 10-21% of analyzed cells yielded productive TCRB sequences, so sampling of rare clonotypes was not possible.

The time point label corresponds to: 2015-2016 season, 7 days after influenza vaccination. Adults received seasonal inactivated influenza vaccine (Fluvarix), and TCRB sequencing tracked sorted blood CD4 subsets before and after vaccination. To be eligible, subjects had to be community-dwelling and could not have received an influenza vaccine during the previous 6 months. Influenza vaccine contraindications, substance abuse, HIV/AIDS, active malignancy, immunomodulatory medication and active illness such as respiratory infection were included among the exclusion criteria. At each time point, roughly 35 to 110 mL of blood was collected. Non-naive CD4+CXCR5+PD-1+ cells were defined as circulating Tfh and were sorted into two fractions, ICOS+CD38+ and ICOS-CD38-. Ficoll-Paque PLUS or SepMate separation was used to isolate PBMC. Before DNA extraction, cell subsets were sorted from PBMC on a BD FACS Aria.

The method behind the library was the immunoSEQ multiplex PCR assay. Adaptive Biotechnologies carried out TCRB amplification, library preparation, sequencing and preliminary bioinformatics at Survey level resolution. For TCRB sequencing, genomic DNA from the sorted cTfh populations was amplified by multiplex PCR. On the authors' methods: Clonality was calculated in R as 1 minus normalized Shannon entropy, and the Gini index was calculated with the R package ineq. Overlap score was defined as the summed counts of shared sequences divided by the total counts of all sequences in both compared samples. Fisher's exact test, with an assumed theoretical repertoire of 10^7 TCRB sequences, was used to assess the significance of shared clonotypes. TCRdb retrieved this table from immuneACCESS and kept in-frame rearrangements only. Not all clones are present; in checked studies, unresolved V genes account for under half, and no reason is known for the remainder. The DNA gave D and trimming, while V, J and clone size come from that table. The sample yields approximately 10,000 clones; 65% to 85% were counted once. The ten largest account for roughly 0.47% of the sample.

Sequencing used CXCR5+ CD38- circulating T follicular helper cells from blood, obtained 7 days after influenza vaccination. The cell subset or site label of this sample denotes: circulating Tfh, non-naive CD4+CXCR5+PD-1+ (ICOS+CD38+ or ICOS-CD38-). The clonotype comes from an adult who received the influenza vaccine.

CDR3 protein: CASSIPGTEQETQYF. The DNA sequence is TGCGCCAGCAGCATCCCCGGGACAGAGCAAGAGACCCAGTACTTC. Rearrangement joined TRBV5-1 to TRBJ2-5; 7 bases in the middle match TRBD1. V trim: 4 bases; J trim: 2 bases; unmatched bases: 8. From a lookup of the germline V gene, CDR1 and CDR2 are SGHRS and YFSETQ. From the cysteine up to the phenylalanine, the CDR3 has a length of 15 residues. Only the CDR3 region is kept as DNA, spanning 45 bases read in frame from base 1.